This T cell receptor beta chain came from a study of T cell responses to AZD1222 COVID-19 vaccine. The overall study: Researchers grouped second doses given at about 4 or about 12 weeks into one pool. Findings and limits, study-wide: Spike-specific TCR breadth and depth both grew after two AZD1222 doses. At 160-218 and 743-854, vaccine-associated CD4 TCRs were dominant, and they spanned spike. Nearly half of unique spike-specific TCRs reportedly avoided B.1.351 and B.1.1.7 mutated regions.

In this sample, this clone turned up a few times. The target antigen is unknown. Between the trimmed V and J ends, which lost 3 bases and 4 bases, there was a span of 11 bases. The length of the CDR3 is 14 residues. CDR1 and CDR2 (germline): KGHDR, SFDVKD. Libraries were prepared by immunoSEQ multiplex PCR; TCRdb keeps only in-frame clonotypes and omits some of them. The profile shows 100,000 to 150,000 clones, about 87% of them singletons. The rearrangement links TRBV24-1 to TRBJ1-2; D possibly corresponds to TRBD1 (5 bases). Specimen: peripheral blood, collected on day 0 of AZD1222 vaccination. The clonotype comes from an adult in good health. The CDR3, as DNA: TGTGCCACCAGTGATCCCAGGGCGGGCTATGGCTACACCTTC. Residues: CATSDPRAGYGYTF.